This T cell receptor beta chain was sequenced during a study of blood T cells in healthy people across ages (dated by TCRdb to the mid-2010s). Regarding the complete study: Template switching captured roughly one uniquely barcoded TCR beta cDNA molecule per two T cells in model experiments. The study measured age-related changes in TCR beta repertoire diversity using deep sequencing normalized with unique cDNA molecular identifiers. The donors were split into four age groups: young (average around 16 years), middle-aged (roughly 39), aged (about 56) and long-lived (over 75). Donors of different ages were randomly distributed across sequencing lanes to avoid experimental bias. Two additional independent replicas of 1 million unique cDNA reads from the same blood draw were analyzed for two donors (one aged 18 to 30 and one aged 80 or older). Broad study findings and their caveats: Estimates of total diversity from one million sequenced T cells were regarded as lower bounds and underestimates. Observed TCR beta diversity per million T cells fell roughly linearly with age, and a significant reduction was already apparent by age roughly 40. The long-lived group showed more naive CD4+ T cells, fewer expanded clones and increased TCR diversity than the aged group, suggesting age selection. There was a strong correlation between observed TCR beta diversity and the percentage of naive T cells measured by flow cytometry. Because the CMV infection status of the donors was unknown, age-related changes in expanded clonotypes may potentially have been confounded. Since profiling was done on bulk unsorted PBMCs, naive and antigen-experienced compartments could not be conclusively compared.

The donors were roughly 39 Caucasian individuals from Russia, aged 6 to 90 years, who were systemically healthy. Each donor gave ten milliliters of peripheral blood, collected into EDTA-treated Vacutainer tubes. Ficoll-Paque density-gradient centrifugation was used to isolate PBMCs, with at least 6 million obtained per sample. Total RNA, at least 6 micrograms per sample, was extracted from PBMCs with Trizol reagent. For every donor, flow cytometry on a PBMC aliquot measured the percentage of naive CD45RAhigh/CD27high T cells. At the junction V is shortened by 3 bases and J by 2 bases, with 8 bases in between. Including the terminal cysteine and phenylalanine, the CDR3 comprises 13 residues. The retained sequence is limited to the CDR3, 39 bases, with the frame set at the first base. CDR1 and CDR2, per the germline V gene, are SGHRS and YFSETQ. Library preparation was by 5' RACE. The reads were generated on an Illumina HiSeq 2500. The second PCR ran for about 7 to 11 cycles and used a J-beta primer mix along with a sample-barcoded 5' primer. A template-switch 5' adaptor carrying 12 random nucleotides introduced a unique molecular identifier onto each TCR beta cDNA molecule. At least 2.5 million CDR3-containing paired-end reads were obtained from each sample. All of the RNA was converted into first-strand cDNA using the Mint cDNA synthesis kit, with a TRBC-specific oligonucleotide serving as the primer. Following uracil-DNA glycosylase treatment, all cDNA underwent a first 18-cycle PCR with the universal primers M1SS and BC2_uni_R. In the original analysis: Normalization of each sample was performed by random selection of 1 million high-quality reads, each carrying a distinct molecular identifier. Reads with shared molecular identifiers were discarded instead of being binned into consensus sequences. MiTCR, with a Q25 quality threshold and the strictest error-elimination algorithm, was used for CDR3 identification, clonotype clustering and error correction. A nonparametric unseen species model using Euler transformation provided a lower-bound estimate of total TCR beta diversity. The public sequencing data were trimmed at Q25 with fastp and processed into clonotypes with MiXCR by TCRdb, which kept only in-frame beta chains. Every distinct CDR3 protein forms one entry, paired with its most common genes and DNA. TCRdb's processing, not the authors', yielded these V and J calls. The sample contains roughly 720,000 distinct CDR3 sequences, about 48% of them found a single time. Together, the top ten hold roughly 40% of the sample.

In this sample, this clonotype turned up a few times. Its specific antigen is unknown. No clone much larger than this one lies a single base away; base qualities are absent. This TCR was recovered from an elderly man in good health. The chain couples TRBV5-1 to TRBJ1-2; the D gene remains uncertain. Sequenced material: blood. The CDR3 reads CASSSSPNYGYTF. The nucleotides read TGCGCCAGCAGCTCGTCACCGAACTATGGCTACACCTTC.